This T cell receptor beta chain was found in a study of T cells in women clearing cervical HPV infection. Each participant carried one incident cervical HPV16 infection only. The repertoire was sequenced with immunoSEQ multiplex PCR; TCRdb's copy has only in-frame clones and lacks some. In all, the sample yields about 30,000 clones. The TCR was taken from a woman between 18 and 70 years old with a cervical HPV16 infection that either progressed to CIN3+ or cleared (not recorded which). The specimen was blood buffy coat.

The sequenced CDR3 bases are TGTGCCAGCAGCTTAGGTGGCAACATGAACACTGAA. Its translation is CASSLGGNMNTE. The entire CDR3 is CASSLGGNMNTEAFF. The V and J genes are TRBV7-9 and TRBJ1-1; no clear D. The read ends 3 residues before the CDR3 terminus; that terminus is restored from the germline J gene. Germline CDR1 SEHNR, CDR2 FQNEAQ (reference sequence). Trimming took off 1 base at V and 0 bases at J, with 9 bases between the two ends. There are 15 residues in the CDR3.